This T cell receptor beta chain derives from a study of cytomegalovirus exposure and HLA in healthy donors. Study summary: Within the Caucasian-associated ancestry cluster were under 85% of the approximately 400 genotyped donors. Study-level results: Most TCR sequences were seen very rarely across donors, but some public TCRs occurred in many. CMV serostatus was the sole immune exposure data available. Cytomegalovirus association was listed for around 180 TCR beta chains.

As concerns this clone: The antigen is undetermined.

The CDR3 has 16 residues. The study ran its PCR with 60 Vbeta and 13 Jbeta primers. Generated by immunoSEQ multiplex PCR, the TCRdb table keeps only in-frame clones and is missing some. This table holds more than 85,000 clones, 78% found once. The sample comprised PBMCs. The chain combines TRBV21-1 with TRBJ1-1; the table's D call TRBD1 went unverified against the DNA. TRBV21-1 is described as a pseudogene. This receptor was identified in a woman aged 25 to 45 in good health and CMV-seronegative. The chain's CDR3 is CARPGRQGELNTEAFF. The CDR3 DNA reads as TGTGCCAGGCCCGGGAGACAGGGGGAATTGAACACTGAAGCTTTCTTT.